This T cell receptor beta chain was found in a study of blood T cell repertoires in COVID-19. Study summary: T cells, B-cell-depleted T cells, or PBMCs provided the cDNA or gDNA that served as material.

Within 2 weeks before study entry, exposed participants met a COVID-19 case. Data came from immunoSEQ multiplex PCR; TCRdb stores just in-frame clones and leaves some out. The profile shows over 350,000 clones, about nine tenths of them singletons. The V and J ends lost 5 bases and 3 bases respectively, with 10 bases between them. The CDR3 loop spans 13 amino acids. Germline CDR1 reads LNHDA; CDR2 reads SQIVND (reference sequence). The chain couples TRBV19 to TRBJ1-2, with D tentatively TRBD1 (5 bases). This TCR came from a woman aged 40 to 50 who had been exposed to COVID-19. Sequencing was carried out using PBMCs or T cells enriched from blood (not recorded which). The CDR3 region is CASSLSGYYGYTF. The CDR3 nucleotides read TGTGCCAGTAGTTTATCAGGGTACTATGGCTACACCTTC.